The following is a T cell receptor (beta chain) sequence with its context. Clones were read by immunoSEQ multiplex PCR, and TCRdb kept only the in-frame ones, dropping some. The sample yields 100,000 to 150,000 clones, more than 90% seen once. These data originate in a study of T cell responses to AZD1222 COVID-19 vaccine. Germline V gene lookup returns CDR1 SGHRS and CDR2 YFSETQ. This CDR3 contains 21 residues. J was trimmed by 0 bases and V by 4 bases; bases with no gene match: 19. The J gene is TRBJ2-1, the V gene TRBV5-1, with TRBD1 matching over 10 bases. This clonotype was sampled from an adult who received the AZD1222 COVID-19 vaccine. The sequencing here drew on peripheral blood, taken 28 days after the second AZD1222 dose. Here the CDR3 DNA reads TGCGCCAGCAGCCTACCATCCGACCGGGACAGGGGCCCGAGCTCCTACAATGAGCAGTTCTTC. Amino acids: CASSLPSDRDRGPSSYNEQFF.